This T cell receptor beta chain was recovered during a study of cytomegalovirus exposure and HLA in healthy donors. Whole-study findings and limits: In a later analysis, HLA-associated TCR beta chains were more clonally expanded than equally common others. The study put 150 to 200 TCR beta chains on its list as cytomegalovirus-associated.

Each donor was nominally healthy when sampled (though unrecorded immune exposures were likely). A multiplex PCR was run with 60 Vbeta primers and 13 Jbeta primers. TCRdb keeps only in-frame clones here, not all; method: immunoSEQ multiplex PCR. The sample records 110,000 to 150,000 clones, just under 70% being singletons. This clone came up once. Its antigen is still unknown. This receptor was identified in a man aged 55 to 70 in good health and CMV-seronegative. Sequencing was done on a sample of PBMCs.

DNA of the CDR3: TGCGCCAGCAGCTTAACCGGGACAGGGACTACAGAGCAGTACTTC. Its protein product is CASSLTGTGTTEQYF. The chain combines TRBV5-1 with TRBJ2-7; 9 positions match TRBD1. This CDR3 is built from 15 residues. Germline CDR1 and CDR2: SGHRS and YFSETQ. V was clipped by 2 bases and J by 7 bases; unmatched bases: 10.